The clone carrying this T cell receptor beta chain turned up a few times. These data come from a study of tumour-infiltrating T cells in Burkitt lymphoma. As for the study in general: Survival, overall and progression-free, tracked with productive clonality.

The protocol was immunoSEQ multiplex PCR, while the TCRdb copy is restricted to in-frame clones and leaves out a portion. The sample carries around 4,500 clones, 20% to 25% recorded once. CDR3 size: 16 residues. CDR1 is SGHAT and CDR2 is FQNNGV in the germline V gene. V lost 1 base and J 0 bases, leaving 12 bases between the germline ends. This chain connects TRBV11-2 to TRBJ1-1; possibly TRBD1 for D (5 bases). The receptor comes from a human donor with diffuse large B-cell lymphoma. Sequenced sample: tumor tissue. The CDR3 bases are TGTGCCAGCAGCTTAGGCAGGGACCCTGTGAACACTGAAGCTTTCTTT. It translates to CASSLGRDPVNTEAFF. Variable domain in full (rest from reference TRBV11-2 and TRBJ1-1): EAGVAQSPRYKIIEKRQSVAFWCNPISGHATLYWYQQILGQGPKLLIQFQNNGVVDDSQLPKDRFSAERLKGVDSTLKIQPAKLEDSAVYLCASSLGRDPVNTEAFFGQGTRLTVV.